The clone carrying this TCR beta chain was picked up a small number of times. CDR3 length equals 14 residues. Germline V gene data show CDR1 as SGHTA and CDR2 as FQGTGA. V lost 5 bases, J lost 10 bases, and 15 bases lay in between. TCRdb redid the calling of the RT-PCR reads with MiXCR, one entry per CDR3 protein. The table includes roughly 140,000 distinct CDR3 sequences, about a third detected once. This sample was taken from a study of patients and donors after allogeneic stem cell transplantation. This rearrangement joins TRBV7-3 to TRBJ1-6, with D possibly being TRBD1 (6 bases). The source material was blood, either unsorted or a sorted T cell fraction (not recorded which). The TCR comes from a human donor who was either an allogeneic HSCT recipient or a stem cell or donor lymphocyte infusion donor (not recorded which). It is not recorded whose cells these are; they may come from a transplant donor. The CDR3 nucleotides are TGTGCCAGCAGCCCCGGCAGGGGAGGATCACCCCTCCACTTT. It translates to CASSPGRGGSPLHF. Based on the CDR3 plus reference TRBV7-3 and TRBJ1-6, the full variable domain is GAGVSQTPSNKVTEKGKYVELRCDPISGHTALYWYRQSLGQGPEFLIYFQGTGAADDSGLPNDRFFAVRPEGSVSTLKIQRTERGDSAVYLCASSPGRGGSPLHFGNGTRLTVT.